This T cell receptor (beta chain) was retrieved from a study of PD-L1 blockade in urothelial cancer. The time point here: peripheral blood 6 weeks after treatment start. Trimming took 0 bases from V and 9 from J, leaving 12 bases between them. The CDR3 contains 14 residues. CDR1 and CDR2 from the germline V gene are MGHRA and YSYEKL. TCRdb's table, derived via immunoSEQ multiplex PCR, lists solely in-frame clones and lacks some. The sample has nearly 45,000 clones; roughly 78% are singletons. The chain has TRBV4-1 and TRBJ2-1; D is perhaps TRBD2 (5 bases). The starting material was PBMCs, obtained around atezolizumab (anti-PD-L1) treatment. This sequence originates from a man aged 55 to 70 with urothelial cancer. CDR3 region: CASSQESSTLEQFF. The CDR3 nucleotides read TGCGCCAGCAGCCAAGAATCTAGCACGCTTGAGCAGTTCTTC.